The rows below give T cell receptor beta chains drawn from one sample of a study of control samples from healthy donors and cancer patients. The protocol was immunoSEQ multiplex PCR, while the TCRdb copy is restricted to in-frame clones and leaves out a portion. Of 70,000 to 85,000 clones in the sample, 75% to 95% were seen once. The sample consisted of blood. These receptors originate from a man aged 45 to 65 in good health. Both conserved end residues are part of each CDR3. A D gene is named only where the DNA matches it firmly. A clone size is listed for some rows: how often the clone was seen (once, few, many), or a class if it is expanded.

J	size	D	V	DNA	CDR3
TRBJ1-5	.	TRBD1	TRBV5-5	TGTGCCAGCAGCCCTCGAGCCCACTCGGGACAGGGGAATCAGCCCCAGCATTTT	CASSPRAHSGQGNQPQHF
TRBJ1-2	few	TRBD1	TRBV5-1	TGCGCCAGCAGCTTGGATGGACAGGGGGCGGGTGGCTACACCTTC	CASSLDGQGAGGYTF
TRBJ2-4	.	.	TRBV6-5	TGTGCCAGCGGAGTAGCCAAAAACATTCAGTACTTC	CASGVAKNIQYF
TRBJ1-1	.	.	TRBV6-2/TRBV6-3	TGTGCCAGCAGTTACGCGGCAGGGCTCGTGAACACTGAAGCTTTCTTT	CASSYAAGLVNTEAFF
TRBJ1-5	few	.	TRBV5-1	TGCGCCAGCAGCTCCTCAGGGGCAAAGGGTCAGCCCCAGCATTTT	CASSSSGAKGQPQHF
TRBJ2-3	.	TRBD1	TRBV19	TGTGCCAGTGGGGCATTACCGGGACAGGGGACAGATACGCAGTATTTT	CASGALPGQGTDTQYF
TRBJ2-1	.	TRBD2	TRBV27	TGTGCCAGCATGGGAGACGGGGGGGCATACAATGAGCAGTTCTTC	CASMGDGGAYNEQFF
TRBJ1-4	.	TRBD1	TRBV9	TGTGCCAGCAGCGTAGGCCCCCACCCCGGGACAGCCGAAAAACTGTTTTTT	CASSVGPHPGTAEKLFF
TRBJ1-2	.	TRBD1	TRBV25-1	TGTGCCAGCGCCAGGGGGGCAGGGGATGGCTACACCTTC	CASARGAGDGYTF
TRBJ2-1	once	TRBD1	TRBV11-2	TGTGCCAGCAGCTCTAGGGGCTCGGTGTATAGGACAGGGGGAAATGAGCAGTTCTTC	CASSSRGSVYRTGGNEQFF
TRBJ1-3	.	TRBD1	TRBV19	TGTGCCAGTACCGCCCCGGGACAGAGAAAAAACACCATATATTTT	CASTAPGQRKNTIYF
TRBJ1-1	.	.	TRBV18	TGTGCCAGCTCACCCCGTCCGGAGGGTTTGGGATCTGAAGCTTTCTTT	CASSPRPEGLGSEAFF
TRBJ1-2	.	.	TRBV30	TGTGCCTGGAGTTCCGACAGCACTAACTATGGCTACACCTTC	CAWSSDSTNYGYTF
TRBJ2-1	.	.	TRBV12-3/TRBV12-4	TGTGCCAGCAGTAAACAAAACAGGGTAACGTTCTTC	CASSKQNRVTFF
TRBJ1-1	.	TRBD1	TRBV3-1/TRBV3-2	TGTGCCAGCAGCCAAGATTGGGGGACAGGATACATGAACACTGAAGCTTTCTTT	CASSQDWGTGYMNTEAFF
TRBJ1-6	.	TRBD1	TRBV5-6	TGTGCCAGCAGCTTGGTAGCAGGGGGCTATTCACCCCTCCACTTT	CASSLVAGGYSPLHF